Below, one T cell receptor beta chain is given with its context. Antigen: not known. The CDR3 is made up of 15 amino acids. Germline loops: CDR1 MDHEN, CDR2 SYDVKM. This sample was taken from a study of T cells expressing NK-cell markers. Across the whole study: Sequencing of TCR beta repertoires drew on sorted CD3+CD56+NKG2C+, CD3+CD56+NKG2C- and CD3+CD56-NKG2C+ T cells.

After re-calling the 5' RACE reads, TCRdb lists one entry per CDR3 protein, DNA absent. The sample table sets out some 340,000 distinct CDR3 sequences. Findings and limits, study-wide: About 6 donors had dominant NKG2C+ clonotypes that comprised roughly 1.0-8% of their CD8+ T cells.

The receptor was derived from a man aged 18 to 69 in good health. V usage is TRBV28 and J usage is TRBJ2-6. What was sequenced was blood T cells: a sorted CD56 or NKG2C T cell subset, CD4+ or CD8+ T cells, or bulk PBMC T cells (not recorded which). The CDR3 loop reads CASRAPGSGANVLTF. The variable domain in full, completed from reference TRBV28 and TRBJ2-6, reads DVKVTQSSRYLVKRTGEKVFLECVQDMDHENMFWYRQDPGLGLRLIYFSYDVKMKEKGDIPEGYSVSREKKERFSLILESASTNQTSMYLCASRAPGSGANVLTFGAGSRLTVL.